The 29 T cell receptor beta chains below were found in one sample sequenced in a study of early T cells in non-severe SARS-CoV-2 infection. TCRdb ran MiXCR on the 5' RACE reads and lists one entry per CDR3 protein. Of approximately 50,000 distinct CDR3 sequences listed, roughly 12% are singletons. The material was whole blood, obtained at baseline. The receptor set was obtained from an adult who was a healthcare worker with PCR-confirmed SARS-CoV-2 infection or an uninfected control (not recorded which).

This clonotype was found a few times. The V call is TRBV14, the J call TRBJ1-6; D gene unclear. This CDR3 comprises 17 residues. The germline V and J ends were trimmed by 2 bases and 3 bases, with 14 bases remaining between them. Germline assignment: CDR1 SGHDN and CDR2 FVKESK. CDR3 region: CASSQFASGLYNSPLHF. The CDR3 bases are TGTGCCAGCAGCCAATTTGCCTCAGGACTCTATAATTCACCCCTCCACTTT.

This clonotype has a count of ten or more. The chain employs TRBV28 and TRBJ1-5, with 9 nucleotides matching TRBD1. There are 17 residues in the CDR3. CDR1 and CDR2 (germline): MDHEN, SYDVKM. Unmatched junction bases numbered 18, after V lost 9 bases and J lost 6 bases. CDR3 in DNA: TGTGCCAGAACACCACGTCCCGGGACAGGGTCCGGTCAGCCCCAGCATTTT. This codes for CARTPRPGTGSGQPQHF.

The V gene is TRBV18, the J gene TRBJ2-1; no clear D. Germline CDR1 KGHSH, CDR2 LQKENI. This CDR3 spans 15 amino acids. V was shortened by 0 bases and J by 2 bases, with 8 bases between the two germline ends. The CDR3 nucleotides are TGTGCCAGCTCACCACCGGGCAGGACCTACAATGAGCAGTTCTTC. Amino acid sequence: CASSPPGRTYNEQFF.

This clonotype was counted ten times or more. The V gene is TRBV18, the J gene TRBJ1-3; D remains ambiguous. Germline lookup yields CDR1 KGHSH and CDR2 LQKENI. This CDR3 contains 13 residues. Deletions cut 3 bases from V and 1 base from J, with 4 bases between. CDR3 sequence: CASSPSSGNTIYF. The CDR3 DNA sequence: TGTGCCAGCTCACCTAGTTCTGGAAACACCATATATTTT.

This clonotype was seen ten or more times. The CDR3 sequence: CSVDSGWSGYTF. In nucleotides, the CDR3 is TGCAGCGTTGATTCGGGGTGGAGTGGCTACACCTTC. V gene TRBV29-1 combines with J gene TRBJ1-2; D unclear. Germline V lookup: CDR1 SQVTM, CDR2 ANQGSEA. The CDR3 consists of 12 residues. With 3 bases removed from V and 7 bases from J, the gap between germline ends came to 12 bases.

This clonotype was seen only a few times. The chain links TRBV7-2 to TRBJ2-1; D not certain. The CDR3 has 12 amino acids. Germline-derived CDR1 and CDR2 are SGHTA and FQGNSA. Trimming took off 5 bases at V and 4 bases at J, with 6 bases between the two ends. This chain's CDR3 is CASSPLYNEQFF. CDR3 DNA sequence: TGTGCCAGCAGCCCGCTGTACAATGAGCAGTTCTTC.

The chain joins TRBV5-5 to TRBJ2-1; 11 bases are a match to TRBD2. The V segment lost 6 bases and the J segment 7 bases; nucleotides outside the gene matches: 9. CDR3 length: 15 amino acids. CDR1 and CDR2 (germline): SGHKS, YYEKEE (reference sequence). The CDR3 bases are TGTGCCAGCAACGGTACTAGCGGGAGCCCTAATGAGCAGTTCTTC. Amino acid sequence: CASNGTSGSPNEQFF.

This clonotype has just a few counts. The rearrangement uses TRBV20-1 and TRBJ2-5, with TRBD1 matching 8 bases. Germline V gene sequence: CDR1 DFQATT, CDR2 SNEGSKA (reference sequence). This CDR3 has 14 amino acids. The J segment lost 5 bases and the V segment lost 4 bases, leaving 9 bases of the junction unmatched. The CDR3 DNA sequence: TGCAGTGCTACCCGGACAGGGCCTTGGGAGACCCAGTACTTC. Its translation is CSATRTGPWETQYF.

This clonotype has just a few counts. The J gene is TRBJ2-6, the V gene TRBV20-1, with D uncertain. Trimming took 1 base from V and 2 from J, leaving 6 bases between them. The CDR3 contains 14 residues. Germline lookup yields CDR1 DFQATT and CDR2 SNEGSKA (reference sequence). CDR3 in DNA: TGCAGTGCTAGAGGCCTACCTGGGGCCAACGTCCTGACTTTC. Translated, it gives CSARGLPGANVLTF.

This clonotype was detected a few times. The V gene is TRBV7-2, the J gene TRBJ2-7; D is possibly TRBD1 (6 bases). Germline V gives CDR1 SGHTA, CDR2 FQGNSA. With 4 bases removed from V and 2 bases from J, the gap between germline ends came to 12 bases. The CDR3 has 14 amino acids. The DNA for the CDR3 is TGTGCCAGCAGCTATCGGGACACAACCTACGAGCAGTACTTC. Translation gives CASSYRDTTYEQYF.

The gene calls are TRBV7-6 and TRBJ1-6; the D is unclear. The V and J ends lost 5 bases and 6 bases respectively, with 26 bases between them. Germline loops: CDR1 SGHVS, CDR2 FNYEAQ. CDR3 size: 19 residues. This CDR3 is CASSPRFVGNYDPNSPLHF. CDR3 DNA: TGTGCCAGCAGCCCCCGTTTTGTGGGGAACTACGATCCTAATTCACCCCTCCACTTT.

The chain recombines TRBV6-2 or TRBV6-3 with TRBJ1-6; 9 bases line up with TRBD1. CDR3 length: 18 residues. Unmatched junction bases numbered 15, after V lost 2 bases and J lost 10 bases. Germline lookup yields CDR1 MNHEY and CDR2 SVGEGT. CDR3 nucleotide sequence: TGTGCCAGCAGTTACGTCGGGACAGGGAGAACAAGCTGGTCACCCCTCCACTTT. It translates to CASSYVGTGRTSWSPLHF.

This clonotype has more than one count but fewer than ten. The chain is built from TRBV6-2 or TRBV6-3 and TRBJ1-4; D uncertain. This CDR3 is built from 17 residues. Trimming cost V 2 bases and J 2 bases, with 15 bases left between them. Germline V lookup: CDR1 MNHEY, CDR2 SVGEGT. The CDR3 loop is CASSYGYGSPTNEKLFF. The DNA for the CDR3 is TGTGCCAGCAGTTACGGGTACGGTAGTCCGACTAATGAAAAACTGTTTTTT.

This clonotype came up a few times. V and J are TRBV7-9 and TRBJ2-2; D remains unclear. This CDR3 is built from 15 residues. V shed 5 bases and J shed 2 bases, with 12 bases lying between them. Per the germline V gene, CDR1 is SEHNR and CDR2 is FQNEAQ (reference sequence). The CDR3 protein is CASSPDGFNTGELFF. DNA for the CDR3: TGTGCCAGCAGCCCGGACGGCTTTAACACCGGGGAGCTGTTTTTT.

This clonotype turned up a few times. This rearrangement joins TRBV20-1 to TRBJ2-1; 8 nucleotides line up with TRBD2. CDR1 DFQATT and CDR2 SNEGSKA come from the germline V gene (reference sequence). CDR3 length equals 12 residues. Unmatched junction bases numbered 5, after V lost 5 bases and J lost 8 bases. CDR3 amino acids: CSAERERHEQFF. The CDR3 nucleotides read TGCAGTGCTGAGCGGGAGAGGCATGAGCAGTTCTTC.

In its sample, this clonotype was seen many times. The rearrangement joins TRBV10-3 to TRBJ1-2; D is possibly TRBD1 (6 bases). V was shortened by 4 bases and J by 0 bases, with 15 bases between the two germline ends. Germline values: CDR1 ENHRY, CDR2 SYGVKD. The CDR3 spans 16 residues. CDR3 region: CAISGGKQGPNYGYTF. CDR3 sequence (DNA): TGTGCCATCAGTGGGGGGAAACAGGGCCCTAACTATGGCTACACCTTC.

This clonotype has a handful of counts. The rearrangement uses TRBV7-6 and TRBJ2-7, with TRBD1 identical over 8 bases. CDR1 and CDR2 (germline): SGHVS, FNYEAQ. The J segment lost 2 bases and the V segment lost 3 bases, leaving 3 bases of the junction unmatched. This CDR3 region has 14 residues. CDR3: CASSLDRDTYEQYF. As DNA, the CDR3 is TGTGCCAGCAGCTTGGACAGGGATACCTACGAGCAGTACTTC.

This clonotype has only a few counts. The V gene is TRBV2, the J gene TRBJ2-5; TRBD2 aligns across 7 bases. The CDR3 is 15 residues long. Germline assignment: CDR1 SNHLY and CDR2 FYNNEI. Unmatched junction bases numbered 11, after V lost 6 bases and J lost 4 bases. The CDR3 loop reads CASSFNLGTTETQYF. CDR3 DNA sequence: TGTGCCAGCAGCTTCAACCTTGGGACTACAGAGACCCAGTACTTC.

This clonotype appeared a few times. V usage is TRBV18 and J usage is TRBJ1-5, with 9 bases aligning to TRBD1. The CDR3 spans 15 residues. V lost 0 bases and J lost 6; bases outside the gene matches: 3. CDR1 is KGHSH and CDR2 is LQKENI in the germline V gene. For the CDR3, the DNA is TGTGCCAGCTCACCACCGGGACAGGGCGGTCAGCCCCAGCATTTT. It specifies CASSPPGQGGQPQHF.

In its sample, this clonotype was seen a few times. The chain couples TRBV11-2 to TRBJ2-3, with D perhaps matching TRBD2 (6 bases). This CDR3 has 14 amino acids. Germline values: CDR1 SGHAT, CDR2 FQNNGV. Trimming stripped 1 base from V and 6 bases from J, with 11 bases between. CDR3 bases: TGTGCCAGCAGCTTAGGACTAGTGACGGATACGCAGTATTTT. It is translated as CASSLGLVTDTQYF. The whole variable domain, remainder taken from reference TRBV11-2 and TRBJ2-3, is EAGVAQSPRYKIIEKRQSVAFWCNPISGHATLYWYQQILGQGPKLLIQFQNNGVVDDSQLPKDRFSAERLKGVDSTLKIQPAKLEDSAVYLCASSLGLVTDTQYFGPGTRLTVL.

The chain combines TRBV7-9 with TRBJ1-1, with D perhaps TRBD1 (6 bases). This CDR3 has 15 amino acids. The V end was cut by 2 bases, the J end by 1 base, with 11 bases between. In germline, CDR1 is SEHNR, CDR2 FQNEAQ (reference sequence). The CDR3 DNA is TGTGCCAGCAGCTTACTAAGACAGGAGAACACTGAAGCTTTCTTT. Its protein product is CASSLLRQENTEAFF.

As concerns this clonotype: At one end the junction does not follow the germline gene, possibly because of a read error. The V call is TRBV2, the J call TRBJ1-5; D ambiguous. CDR1 is SNHLY and CDR2 is FYNNEI in the germline V gene. CDR3 length: 13 residues. The CDR3: CASSEGRFQPQHF. The DNA of the CDR3 is TGTGCCAGCAGCGAAGGGCGATTTCAGCCCCAGCATTTT.

This chain links TRBV6-1 with TRBJ2-7; possibly TRBD2 for D (5 bases). The CDR3 is made up of 15 amino acids. Trimming shortened V by 5 bases and J by 9 bases, and 23 bases separated the two germline ends. Germline values: CDR1 MNHNS, CDR2 SASEGT. CDR3 loop: CASSSLDFTLRGQYF. CDR3 DNA sequence: TGTGCCAGCAGTTCATTGGACTTCACCCTACGAGGGCAGTACTTC.

This clonotype showed up many times. This chain's CDR3 is CASSPNPGLAGSYNEQFF. As DNA, the CDR3 is TGTGCCAGCAGCCCAAACCCGGGACTAGCGGGGTCCTACAATGAGCAGTTCTTC. The chain employs TRBV7-3 and TRBJ2-1; 13 nucleotides agree with TRBD2. Germline lookup yields CDR1 SGHTA and CDR2 FQGTGA. V shed 5 bases and J 1 base; nucleotides not matched to a gene: 8. CDR3 length: 18 residues.

This clonotype was found many times. The CDR3 region has the DNA TGCAGTGCTAGACGAGGGGGGACAACAGATACGCAGTATTTT. It encodes CSARRGGTTDTQYF. The rearrangement uses TRBV20-1 and TRBJ2-3; the D call may be TRBD1 or TRBD2 (6 bases each). Germline-derived CDR1 and CDR2 are DFQATT and SNEGSKA (reference sequence). The V gene lost 2 bases and the J gene lost 3 bases, with 12 bases spanning the gap. CDR3 size: 14 residues.

This clonotype was counted only a few times. This chain uses TRBV7-3 with TRBJ2-1; D is uncertain. Trimming left V 2 bases short and J 2 bases short, with 7 bases between. The CDR3 consists of 14 residues. Looked up from germline, CDR1 is SGHTA and CDR2 is FQGTGA. CDR3 region: CASSLPGPYNEQFF. For the CDR3, the DNA is TGTGCCAGCAGCTTACCAGGCCCCTACAATGAGCAGTTCTTC.

This clonotype was counted between two and nine times. The rearrangement joins TRBV20-1 to TRBJ2-5; 10 bases are shared with TRBD2. Germline V lookup: CDR1 DFQATT, CDR2 SNEGSKA (reference sequence). The CDR3 extends over 17 amino acids. The junction had 12 bases not matched to a gene; V was cut back by 0 bases and J by 5 bases. The CDR3 reads CSARDPSSGRDSETQYF. Here the CDR3 DNA reads TGCAGTGCTAGAGATCCCTCTAGCGGGAGAGATTCTGAGACCCAGTACTTC.

CDR3 sequence (DNA): TGTGCCAGTAGTATAACCGGGAACAATCAGCCCCAGCATTTT. It translates to CASSITGNNQPQHF. The chain uses TRBV19 and TRBJ1-5; D is unclear. The ends were cut back, 2 bases at V and 3 bases at J, with 8 bases in the middle. The CDR3 is made up of 14 amino acids. Looked up from germline, CDR1 is LNHDA and CDR2 is SQIVND (reference sequence).

The rearrangement joins TRBV7-7 to TRBJ2-5, with D perhaps matching TRBD1 or TRBD2 (5 bases each). The V end lost 6 bases, the J end lost 0 bases, and 14 bases lay between the germline ends. Germline CDR1 and CDR2: SSHAT and FNYEAQ (reference sequence). The CDR3 spans 15 residues. The CDR3 coding sequence is TGTGCCAGCAGTCTCGGGACGGGGTACCAAGAGACCCAGTACTTC. Protein: CASSLGTGYQETQYF.